The sequence of this T cell receptor (beta chain) was determined in a study of CD8 T cells in Susac syndrome. Whole-study results and caveats: TCR sequencing and HLA analysis covered a relatively small number of individuals.

Sequencing targeted TCR beta in T cells from blood (CD8+ and CD4+). Negative isolation yielded CD8+ and CD4+ T cells; FACS enriched TEMRA cells. With respect to this clonotype: Its target is not known.

RNA amounts of about 0.45 to 1 ug underwent reverse transcription with random hexamers. A multiplex approach, immunoSEQ multiplex PCR, amplified TCR beta CDR3 across 54 Vbeta and 13 Jbeta. TCRdb re-called the immunoSEQ multiplex PCR reads with MiXCR, one entry per CDR3 protein. The sample has 150,000 or so distinct CDR3 sequences; just under 95% are singletons. Germline CDR1 MDHEN, CDR2 SYDVKM. The CDR3 covers 17 residues. V gave up 6 bases and J gave up 2 bases; unmatched junction bases: 12. The rearrangement links TRBV28 to TRBJ1-2, with 10 positions matching TRBD1. Sequencing input: CD4+ T cells from PBMCs. The TCR sequence derives from a human donor in good health. CDR3 DNA sequence: TGTGCCAGCAGCTATTCCCTTCCGGGACAGGGGAACTATGGCTACACCTTC. It is translated as CASSYSLPGQGNYGYTF.